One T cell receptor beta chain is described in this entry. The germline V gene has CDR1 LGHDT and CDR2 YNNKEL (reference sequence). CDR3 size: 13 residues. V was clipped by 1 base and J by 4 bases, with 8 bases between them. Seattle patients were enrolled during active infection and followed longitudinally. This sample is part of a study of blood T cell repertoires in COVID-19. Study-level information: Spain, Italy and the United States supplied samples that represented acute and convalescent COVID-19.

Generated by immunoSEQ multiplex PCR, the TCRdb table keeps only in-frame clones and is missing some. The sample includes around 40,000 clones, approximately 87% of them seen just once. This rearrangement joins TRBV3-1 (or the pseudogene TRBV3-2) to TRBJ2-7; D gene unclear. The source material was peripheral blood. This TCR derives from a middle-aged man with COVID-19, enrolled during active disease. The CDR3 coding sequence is TGTGCCAGCAGCCAAGTGGCAGGTTACGAGCAGTACTTC. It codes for CASSQVAGYEQYF.